The clone carrying this T cell receptor beta chain was seen more than once but under ten times. What it binds is unknown. These data belong to a study of cytomegalovirus exposure and HLA in healthy donors. Primers: 60 Vbeta forward and 13 Jbeta reverse. The method was immunoSEQ multiplex PCR; TCRdb's version includes in-frame clones alone and lacks a portion of them. The sample shows approximately 170,000 clones, around three quarters of them seen only once. Study-level results: Per published reports, the classifier diagnosed cytomegalovirus status with high specificity and sensitivity. Another analysis was done later, and it associated 15,000 to 20,000 TCR beta sequences with HLA alleles at 0.05 false discovery rate.

Germline V lookup: CDR1 SEHNR, CDR2 FQNEAQ (reference sequence). The CDR3 runs 13 residues. V was shortened by 1 base and J by 4 bases, with 7 bases between the two germline ends. Although they were nominally healthy when sampled, donors likely had unrecorded immune exposures. This sequence joins TRBV7-9 and TRBJ1-1; D is ambiguous. Sequencing input: PBMCs. The sequence came from a young woman in good health and CMV-seropositive. The CDR3 protein is CASSLEWSTEAFF. The CDR3 coding sequence is TGTGCCAGCAGCTTAGAGTGGAGCACTGAAGCTTTCTTT.